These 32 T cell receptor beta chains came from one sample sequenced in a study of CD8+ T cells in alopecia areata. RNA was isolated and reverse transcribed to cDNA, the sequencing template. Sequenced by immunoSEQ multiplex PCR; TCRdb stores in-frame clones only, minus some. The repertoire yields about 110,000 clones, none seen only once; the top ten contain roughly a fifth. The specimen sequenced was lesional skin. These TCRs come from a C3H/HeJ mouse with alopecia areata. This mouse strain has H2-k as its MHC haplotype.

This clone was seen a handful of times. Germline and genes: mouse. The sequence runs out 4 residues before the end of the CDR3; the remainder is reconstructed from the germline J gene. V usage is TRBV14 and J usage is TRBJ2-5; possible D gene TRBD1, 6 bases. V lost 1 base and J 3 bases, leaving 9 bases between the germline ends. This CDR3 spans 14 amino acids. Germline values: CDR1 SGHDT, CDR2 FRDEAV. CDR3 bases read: TGTGCCAGCAGTTTCCAGGACAGACAAGAC. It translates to CASSFQDRQD. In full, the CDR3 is CASSFQDRQDTQYF.

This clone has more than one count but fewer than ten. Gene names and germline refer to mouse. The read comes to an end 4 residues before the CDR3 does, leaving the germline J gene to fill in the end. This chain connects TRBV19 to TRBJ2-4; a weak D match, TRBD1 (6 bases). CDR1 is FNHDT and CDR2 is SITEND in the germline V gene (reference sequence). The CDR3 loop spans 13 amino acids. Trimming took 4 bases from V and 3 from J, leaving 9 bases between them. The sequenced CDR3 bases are TGTGCCAGCAGTCTCAGGGGACAAAAC. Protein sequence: CASSLRGQN. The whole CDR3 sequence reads CASSLRGQNTLYF.

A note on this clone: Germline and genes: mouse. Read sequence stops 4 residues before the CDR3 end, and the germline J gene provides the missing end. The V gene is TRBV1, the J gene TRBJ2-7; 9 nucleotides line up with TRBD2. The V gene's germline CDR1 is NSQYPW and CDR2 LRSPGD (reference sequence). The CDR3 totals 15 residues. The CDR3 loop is CTCSADYWGADEQYF. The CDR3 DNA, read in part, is TGCACCTGCAGTGCAGATTACTGGGGGGCGGAT.

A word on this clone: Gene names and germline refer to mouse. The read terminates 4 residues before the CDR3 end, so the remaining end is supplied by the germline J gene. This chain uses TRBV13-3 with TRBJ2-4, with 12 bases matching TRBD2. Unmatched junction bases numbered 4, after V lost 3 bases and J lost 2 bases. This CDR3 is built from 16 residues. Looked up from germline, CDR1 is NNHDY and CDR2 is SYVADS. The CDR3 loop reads CASSGDWGGVQNTLYF. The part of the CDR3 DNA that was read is TGTGCCAGCAGTGGAGACTGGGGGGGCGTTCAAAAC. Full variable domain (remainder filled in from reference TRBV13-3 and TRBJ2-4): EAAVTQSPRSKVAVTGGKVTLSCHQTNNHDYMYWYRQDTGHGLRLIHYSYVADSTEKGDIPDGYKASRPSQENFSLILELASLSQTAVYFCASSGDWGGVQNTLYFGAGTRLSVL.

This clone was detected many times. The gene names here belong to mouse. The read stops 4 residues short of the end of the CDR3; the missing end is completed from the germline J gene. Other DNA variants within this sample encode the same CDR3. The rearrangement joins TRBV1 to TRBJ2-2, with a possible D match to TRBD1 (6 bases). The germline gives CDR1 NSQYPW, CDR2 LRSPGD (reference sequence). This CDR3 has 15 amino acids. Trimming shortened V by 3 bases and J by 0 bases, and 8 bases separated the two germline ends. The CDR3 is CTCSARQANTGQLYF. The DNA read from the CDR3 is TGCACCTGCAGTGCCCGACAGGCAAACACCGGG.

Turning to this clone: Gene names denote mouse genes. The CDR3 spells CASRPLGNYAEQFF. The DNA read from the CDR3 is TGTGCCAGCAGACCACTGGGGAACTATGCT. The chain couples TRBV19 to TRBJ2-1; 7 bases map to TRBD2. The sequence runs out 4 residues before the end of the CDR3; the remainder is reconstructed from the germline J gene. Losses at the gene ends were 5 bases for V and 1 base for J; bases not matched to a gene: 3. Germline V gene lookup returns CDR1 FNHDT and CDR2 SITEND (reference sequence). CDR3 length equals 14 residues.

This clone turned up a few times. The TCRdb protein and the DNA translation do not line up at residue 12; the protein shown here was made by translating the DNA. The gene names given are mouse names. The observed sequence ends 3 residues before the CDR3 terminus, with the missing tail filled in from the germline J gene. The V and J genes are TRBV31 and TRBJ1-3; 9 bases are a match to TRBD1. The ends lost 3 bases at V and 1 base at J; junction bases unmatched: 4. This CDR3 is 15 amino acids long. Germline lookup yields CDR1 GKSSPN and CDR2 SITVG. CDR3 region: CAWSPGTGSGNTLYF. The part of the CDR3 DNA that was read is TGTGCCTGGAGCCCCGGGACAGGGTCTGGAAATACG.

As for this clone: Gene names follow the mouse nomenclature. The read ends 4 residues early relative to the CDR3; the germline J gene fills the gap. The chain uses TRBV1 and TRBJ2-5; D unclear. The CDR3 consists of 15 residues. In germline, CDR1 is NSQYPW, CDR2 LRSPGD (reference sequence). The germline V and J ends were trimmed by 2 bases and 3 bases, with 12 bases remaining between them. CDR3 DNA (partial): TGCACCTGCAGTGCAAGAGACATGAGGCAAGAC. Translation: CTCSARDMRQD. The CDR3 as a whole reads CTCSARDMRQDTQYF.

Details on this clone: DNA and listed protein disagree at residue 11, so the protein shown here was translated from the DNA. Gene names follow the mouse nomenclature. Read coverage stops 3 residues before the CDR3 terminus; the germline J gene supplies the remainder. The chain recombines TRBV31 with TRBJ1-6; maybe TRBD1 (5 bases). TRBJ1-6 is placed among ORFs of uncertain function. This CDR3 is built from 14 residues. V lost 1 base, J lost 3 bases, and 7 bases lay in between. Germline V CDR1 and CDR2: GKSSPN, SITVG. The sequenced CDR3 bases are TGTGCCTGGAGTCCGACAGACTATAATTCGCCC. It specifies CAWSPTDYNSP. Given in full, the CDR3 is CAWSPTDYNSPLYF.

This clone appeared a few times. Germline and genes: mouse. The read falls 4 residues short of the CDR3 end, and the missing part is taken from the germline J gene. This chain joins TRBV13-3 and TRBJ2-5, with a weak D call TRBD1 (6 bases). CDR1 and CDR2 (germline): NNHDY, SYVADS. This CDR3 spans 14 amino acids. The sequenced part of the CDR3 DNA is TGTGCCAGCAGCGAAGCAGGGGTTCGAGAC. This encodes CASSEAGVRD. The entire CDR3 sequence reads CASSEAGVRDTQYF.

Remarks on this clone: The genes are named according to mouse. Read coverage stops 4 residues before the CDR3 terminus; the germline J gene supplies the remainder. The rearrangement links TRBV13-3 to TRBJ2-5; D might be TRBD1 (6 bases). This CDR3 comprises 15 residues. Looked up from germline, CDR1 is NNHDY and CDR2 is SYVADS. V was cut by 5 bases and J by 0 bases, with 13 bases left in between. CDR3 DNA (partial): TGTGCCAGCAGCTGGGACAACCCAAACCAAGAC. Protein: CASSWDNPNQD. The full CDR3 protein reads CASSWDNPNQDTQYF.

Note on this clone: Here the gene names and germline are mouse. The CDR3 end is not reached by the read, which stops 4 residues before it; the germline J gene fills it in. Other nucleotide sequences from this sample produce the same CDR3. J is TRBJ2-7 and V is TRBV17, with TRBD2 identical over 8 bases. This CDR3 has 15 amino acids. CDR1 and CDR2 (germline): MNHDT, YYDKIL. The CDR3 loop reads CASSRDRLGGYEQYF. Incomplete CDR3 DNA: TGTGCTAGCAGTAGAGATCGGCTGGGGGGTTAT.

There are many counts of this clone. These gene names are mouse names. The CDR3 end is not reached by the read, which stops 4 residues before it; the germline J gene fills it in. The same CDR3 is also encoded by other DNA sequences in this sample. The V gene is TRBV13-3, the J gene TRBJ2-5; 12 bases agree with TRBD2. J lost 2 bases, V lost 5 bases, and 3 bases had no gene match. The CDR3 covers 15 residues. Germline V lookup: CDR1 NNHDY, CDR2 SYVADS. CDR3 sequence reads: CASRTGGAGQDTQYF. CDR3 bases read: TGTGCCAGCAGGACTGGGGGGGCCGGCCAAGAC. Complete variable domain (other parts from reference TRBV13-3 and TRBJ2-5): EAAVTQSPRSKVAVTGGKVTLSCHQTNNHDYMYWYRQDTGHGLRLIHYSYVADSTEKGDIPDGYKASRPSQENFSLILELASLSQTAVYFCASRTGGAGQDTQYFGPGTRLLVL.

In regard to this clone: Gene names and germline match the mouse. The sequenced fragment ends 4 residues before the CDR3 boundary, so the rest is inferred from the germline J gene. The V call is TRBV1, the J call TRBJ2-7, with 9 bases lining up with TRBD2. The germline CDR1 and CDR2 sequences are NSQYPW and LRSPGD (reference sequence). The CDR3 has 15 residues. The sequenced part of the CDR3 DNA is TGCACCTGCAGTGCAATGGGGGGGCGCGAGAAT. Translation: CTCSAMGGREN. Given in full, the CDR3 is CTCSAMGGRENEQYF.

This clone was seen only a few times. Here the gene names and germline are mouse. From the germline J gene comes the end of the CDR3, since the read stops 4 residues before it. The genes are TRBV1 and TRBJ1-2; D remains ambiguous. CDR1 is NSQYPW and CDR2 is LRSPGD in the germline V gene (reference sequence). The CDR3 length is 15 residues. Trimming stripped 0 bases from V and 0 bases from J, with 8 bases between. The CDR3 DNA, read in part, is TGCACCTGCAGTGCAGATTCTACAACAAACTCC. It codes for CTCSADSTTNS. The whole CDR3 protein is CTCSADSTTNSDYTF.

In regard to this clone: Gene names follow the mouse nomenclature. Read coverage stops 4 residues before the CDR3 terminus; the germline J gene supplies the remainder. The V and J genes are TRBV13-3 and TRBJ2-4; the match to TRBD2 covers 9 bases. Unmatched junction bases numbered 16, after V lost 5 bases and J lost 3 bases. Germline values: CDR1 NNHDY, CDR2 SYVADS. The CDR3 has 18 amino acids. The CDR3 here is CASRPAVYWGEGQNTLYF. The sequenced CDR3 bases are TGTGCCAGCAGGCCAGCAGTTTACTGGGGGGAAGGGCAAAAC.

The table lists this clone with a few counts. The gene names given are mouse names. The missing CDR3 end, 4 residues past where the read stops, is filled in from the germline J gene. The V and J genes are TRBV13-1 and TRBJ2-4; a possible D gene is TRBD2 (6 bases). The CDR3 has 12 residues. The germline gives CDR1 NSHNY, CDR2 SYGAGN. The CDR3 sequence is CASRTWGNTLYF. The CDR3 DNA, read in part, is TGTGCCAGCAGGACTTGGGGGAAC.

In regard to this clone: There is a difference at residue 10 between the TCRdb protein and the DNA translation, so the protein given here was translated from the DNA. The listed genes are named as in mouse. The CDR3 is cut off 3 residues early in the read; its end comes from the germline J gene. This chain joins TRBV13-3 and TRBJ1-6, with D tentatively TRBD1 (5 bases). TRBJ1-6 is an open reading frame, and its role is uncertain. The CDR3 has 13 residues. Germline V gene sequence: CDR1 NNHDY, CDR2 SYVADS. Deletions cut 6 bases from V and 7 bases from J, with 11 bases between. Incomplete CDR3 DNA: TGTGCCAGCACGCAGGGTAAAAATTCGCCC. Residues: CASTQGKNSP. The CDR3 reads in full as CASTQGKNSPLYF.

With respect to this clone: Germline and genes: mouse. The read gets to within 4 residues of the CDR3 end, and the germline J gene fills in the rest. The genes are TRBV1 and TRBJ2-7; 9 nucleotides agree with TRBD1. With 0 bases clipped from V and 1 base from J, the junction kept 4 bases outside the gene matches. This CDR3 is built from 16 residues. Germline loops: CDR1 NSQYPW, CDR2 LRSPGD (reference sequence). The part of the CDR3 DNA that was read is TGCACCTGCAGTGCAGAATCCGGGACAGGGTCCTAT. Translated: CTCSAESGTGSY. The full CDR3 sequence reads CTCSAESGTGSYEQYF.

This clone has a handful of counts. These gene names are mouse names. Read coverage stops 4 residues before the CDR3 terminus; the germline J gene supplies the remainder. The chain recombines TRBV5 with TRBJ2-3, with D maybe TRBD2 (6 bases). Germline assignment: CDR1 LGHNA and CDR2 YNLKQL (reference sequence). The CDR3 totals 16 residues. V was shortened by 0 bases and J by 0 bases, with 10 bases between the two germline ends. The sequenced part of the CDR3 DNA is TGTGCCAGCAGCCAAGATCTGGGGCTTAGTGCAGAA. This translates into CASSQDLGLSAE. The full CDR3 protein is CASSQDLGLSAETLYF.

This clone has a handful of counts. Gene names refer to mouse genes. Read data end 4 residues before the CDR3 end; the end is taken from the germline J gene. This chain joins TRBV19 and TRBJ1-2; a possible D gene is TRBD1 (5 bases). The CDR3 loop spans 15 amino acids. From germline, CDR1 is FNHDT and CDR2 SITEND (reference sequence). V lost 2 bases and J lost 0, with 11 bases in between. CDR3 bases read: TGTGCCAGCAGTATCGGGGGGAGGGCAAACTCC. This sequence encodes CASSIGGRANS. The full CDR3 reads CASSIGGRANSDYTF. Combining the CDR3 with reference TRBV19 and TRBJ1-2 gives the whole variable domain GGIITQTPKFLIGQEGQKLTLKCQQNFNHDTMYWYRQDSGKGLRLIYYSITENDLQKGDLSEGYDASREKKSSFSLTVTSAQKNEMAVFLCASSIGGRANSDYTFGSGTRLLVI.

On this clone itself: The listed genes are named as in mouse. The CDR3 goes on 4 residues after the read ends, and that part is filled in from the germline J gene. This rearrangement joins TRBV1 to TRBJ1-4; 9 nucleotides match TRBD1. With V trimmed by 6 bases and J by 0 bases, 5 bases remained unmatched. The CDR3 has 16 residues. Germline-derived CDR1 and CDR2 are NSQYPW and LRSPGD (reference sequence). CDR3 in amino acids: CTCSSTGGISNERLFF. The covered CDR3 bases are TGCACCTGCAGCTCGACAGGGGGGATTTCCAACGAA.

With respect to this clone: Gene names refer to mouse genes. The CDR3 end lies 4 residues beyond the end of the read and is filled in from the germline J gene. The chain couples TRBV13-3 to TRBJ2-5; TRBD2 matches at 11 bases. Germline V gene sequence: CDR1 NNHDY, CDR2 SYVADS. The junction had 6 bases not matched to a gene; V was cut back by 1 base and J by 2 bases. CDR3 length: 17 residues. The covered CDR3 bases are TGTGCCAGCAGTGATTTGGGACTGGGGGATGGCCAAGAC. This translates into CASSDLGLGDGQD. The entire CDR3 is CASSDLGLGDGQDTQYF.

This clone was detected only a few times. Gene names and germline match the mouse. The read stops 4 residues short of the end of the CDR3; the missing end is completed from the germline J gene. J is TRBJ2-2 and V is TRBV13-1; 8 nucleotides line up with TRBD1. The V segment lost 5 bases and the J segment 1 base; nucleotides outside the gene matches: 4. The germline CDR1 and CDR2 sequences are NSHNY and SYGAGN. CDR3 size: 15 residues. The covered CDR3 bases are TGTGCCAGCAGGGCAGGGGGCCTAAACACCGGG. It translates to CASRAGGLNTG. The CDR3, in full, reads CASRAGGLNTGQLYF.

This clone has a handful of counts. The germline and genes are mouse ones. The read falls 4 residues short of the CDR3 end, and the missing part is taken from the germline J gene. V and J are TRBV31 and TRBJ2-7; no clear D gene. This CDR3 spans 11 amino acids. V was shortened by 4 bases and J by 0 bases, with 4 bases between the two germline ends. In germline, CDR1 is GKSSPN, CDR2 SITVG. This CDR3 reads CAWISSYEQYF. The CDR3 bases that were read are TGTGCCTGGATAAGCTCCTAT.

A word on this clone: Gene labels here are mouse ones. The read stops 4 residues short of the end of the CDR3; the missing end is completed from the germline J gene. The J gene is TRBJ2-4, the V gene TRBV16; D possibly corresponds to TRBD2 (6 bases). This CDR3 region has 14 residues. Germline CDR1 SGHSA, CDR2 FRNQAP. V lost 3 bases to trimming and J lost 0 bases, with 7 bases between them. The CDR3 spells CASSFLGSQNTLYF. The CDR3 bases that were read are TGTGCAAGCAGCTTTCTGGGGAGTCAAAAC.

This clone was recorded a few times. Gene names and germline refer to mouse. CDR3 sequence reads: CASSAQGDQDTQYF. The part of the CDR3 DNA that was read is TGTGCCAGCAGTGCACAGGGAGACCAAGAC. The chain links TRBV13-3 to TRBJ2-5; possible D gene TRBD1, 6 bases. The read finishes 4 residues shy of the CDR3 end, and the germline J gene is used to complete it. Germline-derived CDR1 and CDR2 are NNHDY and SYVADS. CDR3 size: 14 residues. Between the trimmed V and J ends, which lost 3 bases and 1 base, there was a span of 9 bases.

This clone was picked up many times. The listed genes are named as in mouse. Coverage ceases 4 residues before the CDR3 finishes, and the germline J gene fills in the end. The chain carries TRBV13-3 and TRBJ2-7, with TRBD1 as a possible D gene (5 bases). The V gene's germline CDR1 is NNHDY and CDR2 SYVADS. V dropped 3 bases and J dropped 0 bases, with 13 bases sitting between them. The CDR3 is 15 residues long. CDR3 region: CASSGQQPSSYEQYF. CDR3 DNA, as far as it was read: TGTGCCAGCAGTGGACAGCAACCAAGCTCCTAT.

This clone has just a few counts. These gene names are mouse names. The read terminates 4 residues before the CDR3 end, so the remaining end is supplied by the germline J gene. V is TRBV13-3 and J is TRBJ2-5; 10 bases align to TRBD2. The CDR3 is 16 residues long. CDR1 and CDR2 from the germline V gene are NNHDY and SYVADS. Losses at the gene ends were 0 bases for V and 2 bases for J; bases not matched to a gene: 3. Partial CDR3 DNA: TGTGCCAGCAGTGATGACTGGGGGGGTGGCCAAGAC. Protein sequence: CASSDDWGGGQD. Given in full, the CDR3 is CASSDDWGGGQDTQYF.

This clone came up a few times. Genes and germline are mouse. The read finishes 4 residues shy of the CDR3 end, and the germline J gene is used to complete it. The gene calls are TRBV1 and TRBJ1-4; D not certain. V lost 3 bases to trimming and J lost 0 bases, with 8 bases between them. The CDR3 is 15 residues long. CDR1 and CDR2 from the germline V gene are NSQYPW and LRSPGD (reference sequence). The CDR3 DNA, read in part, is TGCACCTGCAGTGCTACAGATTTTTCCAACGAA. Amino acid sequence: CTCSATDFSNE. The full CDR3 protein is CTCSATDFSNERLFF.

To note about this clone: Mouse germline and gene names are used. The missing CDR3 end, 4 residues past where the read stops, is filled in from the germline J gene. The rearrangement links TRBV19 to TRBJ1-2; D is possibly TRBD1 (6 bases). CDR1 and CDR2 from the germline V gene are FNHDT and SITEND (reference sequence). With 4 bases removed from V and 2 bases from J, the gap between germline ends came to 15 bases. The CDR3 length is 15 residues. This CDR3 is CASSFTPDRNSDYTF. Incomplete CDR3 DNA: TGTGCCAGCAGTTTCACCCCCGACAGGAACTCC. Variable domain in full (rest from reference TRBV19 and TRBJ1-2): GGIITQTPKFLIGQEGQKLTLKCQQNFNHDTMYWYRQDSGKGLRLIYYSITENDLQKGDLSEGYDASREKKSSFSLTVTSAQKNEMAVFLCASSFTPDRNSDYTFGSGTRLLVI.

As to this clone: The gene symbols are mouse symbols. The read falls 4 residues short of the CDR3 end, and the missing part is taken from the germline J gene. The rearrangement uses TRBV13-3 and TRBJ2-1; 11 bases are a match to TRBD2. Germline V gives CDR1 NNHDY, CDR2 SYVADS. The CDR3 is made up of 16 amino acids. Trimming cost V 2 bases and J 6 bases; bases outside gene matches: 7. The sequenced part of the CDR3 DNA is TGTGCCAGCAGTGAAACGGACTGGGGGGTGGGTGCT. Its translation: CASSETDWGVGA. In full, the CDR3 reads CASSETDWGVGAEQFF.